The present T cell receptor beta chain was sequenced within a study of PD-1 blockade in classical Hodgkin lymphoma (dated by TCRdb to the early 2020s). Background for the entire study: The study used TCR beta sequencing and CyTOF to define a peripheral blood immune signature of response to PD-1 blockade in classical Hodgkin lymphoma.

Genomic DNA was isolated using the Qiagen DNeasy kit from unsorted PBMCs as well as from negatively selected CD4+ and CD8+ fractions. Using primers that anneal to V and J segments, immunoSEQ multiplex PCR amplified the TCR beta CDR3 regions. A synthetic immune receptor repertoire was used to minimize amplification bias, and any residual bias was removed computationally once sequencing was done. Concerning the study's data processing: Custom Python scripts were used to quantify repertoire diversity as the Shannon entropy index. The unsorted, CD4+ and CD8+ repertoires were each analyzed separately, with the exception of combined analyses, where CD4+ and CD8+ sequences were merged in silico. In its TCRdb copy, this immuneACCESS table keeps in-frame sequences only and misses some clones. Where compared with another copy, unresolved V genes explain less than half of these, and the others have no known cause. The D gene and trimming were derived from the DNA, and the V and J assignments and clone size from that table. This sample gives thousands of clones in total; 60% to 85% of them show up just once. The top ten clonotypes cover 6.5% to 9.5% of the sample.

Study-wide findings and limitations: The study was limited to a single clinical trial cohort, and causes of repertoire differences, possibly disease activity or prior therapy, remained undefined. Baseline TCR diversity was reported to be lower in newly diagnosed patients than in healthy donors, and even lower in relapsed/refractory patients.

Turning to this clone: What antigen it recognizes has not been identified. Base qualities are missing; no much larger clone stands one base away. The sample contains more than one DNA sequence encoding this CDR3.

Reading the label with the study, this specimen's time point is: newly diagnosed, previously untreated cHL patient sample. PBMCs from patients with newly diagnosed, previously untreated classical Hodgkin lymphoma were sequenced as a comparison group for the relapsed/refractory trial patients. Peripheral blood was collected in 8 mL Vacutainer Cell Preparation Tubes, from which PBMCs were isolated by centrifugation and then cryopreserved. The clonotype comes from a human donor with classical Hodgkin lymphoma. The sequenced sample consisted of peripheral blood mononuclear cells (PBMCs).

The DNA sequence follows: TGTGCCAGCAGTGAACGGAACTATGGCTACACCTTC. Protein translation: CASSERNYGYTF. The sequence links TRBV6-1 to TRBJ1-2, with an unclear D gene assignment. CDR1 and CDR2 were assigned from the germline V gene as MNHNS and SASEGT. V is pared back by 2 bases and J by 2 bases, with 3 bases lying between the germline termini. The CDR3 has 12 amino acids, counting the end cysteine and phenylalanine. The kept DNA is CDR3 alone, 36 bases in frame from the first base.